Shown below are 9 T cell receptor beta chains from a single sample sequenced in a study of CD8+ T cells in alopecia areata. RNA was extracted and reverse transcribed into cDNA as the sequencing template. Repertoires were generated with immunoSEQ multiplex PCR, while TCRdb's copy carries only in-frame clones and drops some. The table shows over 150,000 clones, with approximately 53% occurring only once. The specimen was CD8+ T cells sorted from blood. These TCRs come from a human donor in good health.

The rearrangement uses TRBV7-3 and TRBJ2-1; D is possibly TRBD2 (5 bases). Germline CDR1 reads SGHTA; CDR2 reads FQGTGA. The ends were cut back, 1 base at V and 8 bases at J, with 15 bases in the middle. This CDR3 has 15 amino acids. CDR3 nucleotides: TGTGCCAGCAGCTTAAGTGGCGGGTACGTCGATGAGCAGTTCTTC. Protein product: CASSLSGGYVDEQFF.

The chain uses TRBV13 and TRBJ2-7; maybe TRBD1 (6 bases). From germline, CDR1 is PRHDT and CDR2 FYEKMQ (reference sequence). V was trimmed by 2 bases and J by 1 base, leaving 6 bases between them. This CDR3 region has 13 residues. The CDR3 protein is CASSLRGSYEQYF. CDR3 bases: TGTGCCAGCAGCTTAAGGGGGTCCTACGAGCAGTACTTC.

On this clone: At one of its ends the junction is not consistent with the germline gene, which may arise from a read error. The CDR3 region has the DNA TGTGCCAGCAGTTCAGGCTCTGGGGCCAACATCCTGACTTTC. Amino acid sequence: CASSSGSGANILTF. This chain joins TRBV6-5 and TRBJ2-6, with TRBD1 as a possible D gene (5 bases). Germline V gene sequence: CDR1 MNHEY, CDR2 SVGAGI. The CDR3 extends over 14 amino acids.

The V and J genes are TRBV2 and TRBJ2-1, with D perhaps matching TRBD1 (6 bases). This CDR3 is 13 amino acids long. With 6 bases removed from V and 4 bases from J, the gap between germline ends came to 10 bases. Per germline, CDR1 SNHLY and CDR2 FYNNEI. Here the CDR3 DNA reads TGTGCCAGCAGCGCCAGGGGTTACAATGAGCAGTTCTTC. It codes for CASSARGYNEQFF.

This clone was counted a few times. The chain employs TRBV27 and TRBJ2-7; no definite D call. Trimming shortened V by 11 bases and J by 0 bases, and 17 bases separated the two germline ends. Germline-derived CDR1 and CDR2 are MNHEY and SMNVEV (reference sequence). The CDR3 contains 14 residues. As DNA, the CDR3 is TGTGCCGGGGAAAGCCCTACCAGCTCCTACGAGCAGTACTTC. Translated, it gives CAGESPTSSYEQYF.

The rearrangement uses TRBV29-1 and TRBJ1-1, with 7 bases identical to TRBD1. Germline loops: CDR1 SQVTM, CDR2 ANQGSEA. After removal of 6 bases from V and 1 base from J, the junction contained 5 bases not matched to a gene. The CDR3 has 13 residues. CDR3 residues: CSVETGENTEAFF. In DNA, the CDR3 is TGCAGCGTGGAAACAGGGGAGAACACTGAAGCTTTCTTT.

The chain joins TRBV6-5 to TRBJ2-1, with D uncertain. The CDR3 loop spans 13 amino acids. The germline V and J ends were trimmed by 0 bases and 5 bases, with 5 bases remaining between them. The germline V gene has CDR1 MNHEY and CDR2 SVGAGI. In DNA, the CDR3 is TGTGCCAGCAGTTACTCGTCGAACAATGAGCAGTTCTTC. Amino acid sequence: CASSYSSNNEQFF.

The chain links TRBV7-9 to TRBJ2-7; 8 nucleotides align to TRBD2. V shed 4 bases and J 2 bases; nucleotides not matched to a gene: 7. CDR3 length equals 15 residues. In germline, CDR1 is SEHNR, CDR2 FQNEAQ (reference sequence). The CDR3 DNA reads TGTGCCAGCAGCTCGGTAGCGGGGATTCCCTACGAGCAGTACTTC. Translation gives CASSSVAGIPYEQYF.

This sequence joins TRBV11-2 and TRBJ2-3, with TRBD2 identical over 9 bases. CDR1 is SGHAT, CDR2 FQNNGV, per germline. V lost 5 bases and J lost 5; bases outside the gene matches: 5. This CDR3 comprises 14 residues. The CDR3 region is CASSPRAGGDTQYF. In nucleotides, the CDR3 is TGTGCCAGCAGCCCACGAGCGGGGGGAGATACGCAGTATTTT.